These T cell receptor beta chains were read from a single sample in a study of Ad26.COV2.S vaccination and SARS-CoV-2 variants. Sequencing was performed with immunoSEQ multiplex PCR; in TCRdb, only in-frame clones are kept and a portion is missing. This table holds under 550,000 clones, 85% to 90% found once. The sequences come from peripheral blood, collected in a trial of Ad26.COV2.S vaccine versus placebo. The source is a person between 18 and 65 years old who received the Ad26.COV2.S COVID-19 vaccine or a placebo. Both conserved end residues are part of each CDR3. The D gene is left open where the match is weak.

V	J	D	DNA	CDR3
TRBV7-6	TRBJ2-2	TRBD1	TGTGCCAGCAGCTCCCAGACAGGGTACACCGGGGAGCTGTTTTTT	CASSSQTGYTGELFF
TRBV18	TRBJ1-4	NA	TGTGCCAGCTCGGAAGGGACGGCAAATGAAAAACTGTTTTTT	CASSEGTANEKLFF
TRBV7-8	TRBJ2-3	NA	TGTGCCAGCAGCTTAGTACAGGCGGACACAGATACGCAGTATTTT	CASSLVQADTDTQYF
TRBV28	TRBJ2-1	NA	TGTGCCAGCAGTGGGATAGGGGCCAGCTACAATGAGCAGTTCTTC	CASSGIGASYNEQFF
TRBV15	TRBJ2-1	TRBD2	TGTGCCACCAGCCCAAGCCGACTAGCCGGTCTGTTCTTC	CATSPSRLAGLFF
TRBV20-1	TRBJ2-5	NA	TGCAGTGCCCAAGACCAAGAGACCCAGTACTTC	CSAQDQETQYF
TRBV27	TRBJ2-2	TRBD2	TGTGCCAGCGGAACTAGCGGGGCGGGGGAGCTGTTTTTT	CASGTSGAGELFF
TRBV7-2	TRBJ1-6	NA	TGTGCCAGCAGCTCGTCGGGGAATTCACCCCTCCACTTT	CASSSSGNSPLHF
TRBV7-2	TRBJ1-3	TRBD1	TGTGCCAGCAGCTTAGCCCAGGGGGCCGCTGGAAACACCATATATTTT	CASSLAQGAAGNTIYF
TRBV2	TRBJ2-3	TRBD2	TGTGCCAGCAGCCCTCGGGGACTAGACACAGATACGCAGTATTTT	CASSPRGLDTDTQYF
TRBV4-1	TRBJ1-2	TRBD1	TGCGCCAGCAGCAGCCCGGGGCAGGGGGGAGGCTACACCTTC	CASSSPGQGGGYTF
TRBV6-5	TRBJ2-3	NA	TGTGCCAGCAAGGAGGCAGCTAGCACAGATACGCAGTATTTT	CASKEAASTDTQYF
TRBV11-2	TRBJ1-1	TRBD1	TGTGCCAGCAGCTCGGGACAGGGAGAGACTGAAGCTTTCTTT	CASSSGQGETEAFF
TRBV6-1	TRBJ1-5	NA	TGTGCCAGCAGTGAAGCCGTTCTCACCGATCAGCCCCAGCATTTT	CASSEAVLTDQPQHF
TRBV27	TRBJ2-5	TRBD2	TGTGCCAGCGCCAGCTGGACTAGCGGGGGGGAAGAGACCCAGTACTTC	CASASWTSGGEETQYF